Listed below are T cell receptor beta chains from one sample, sequenced in a study of shared clonotypes between healthy human individuals. Generated by immunoSEQ multiplex PCR, the TCRdb table keeps only in-frame clones and is missing some. The sample carries about half a million clones, over 70% recorded once. The specimen was PBMCs. These receptors were collected from a woman aged 35 to 49 in good health. Some clones in this sample may be carry-over from other donors' samples. CDR3s include the opening cysteine and the closing phenylalanine or tryptophan. D genes are given only for firm matches. Clone size is stated in some rows and not others, as once, few, many or a class when expanded.

>TRBJ2-5|-|TRBD2|TRBV9
CASSVVGGLQETQYF
TGTGCCAGCAGCGTAGTTGGGGGACTACAAGAGACCCAGTACTTC
>TRBJ2-7|-|TRBD2|TRBV5-6
CASSSRPQGRVGKEQYF
TGTGCCAGCAGCTCCCGCCCACAAGGGAGGGTAGGGAAGGAGCAGTACTTC
>TRBJ1-1|many|TRBD1|TRBV27
CASSWDSPEGEAFF
TGTGCCAGCAGTTGGGACAGCCCTGAGGGTGAAGCTTTCTTT
>TRBJ1-5|-|-|TRBV11-2
CASSLLGSGGNQPQHF
TGTGCCAGCAGCTTACTAGGGTCAGGGGGCAATCAGCCCCAGCATTTT
>TRBJ1-2|-|-|TRBV15
CATRTTGGDGYTF
TGTGCCACCAGGACAACAGGTGGCGATGGCTACACCTTC
>TRBJ1-2|-|-|TRBV7-9
CASSKTDNPYGYTF
TGTGCCAGCAGCAAAACGGACAATCCCTATGGCTACACCTTC
>TRBJ1-5|-|TRBD1|TRBV5-1
CASSMGQGSNQPQHF
TGCGCCAGCAGCATGGGACAGGGTAGCAATCAGCCCCAGCATTTT
>TRBJ2-1|-|-|TRBV30
CAWAGDSSYNEQFF
TGTGCCTGGGCCGGCGACAGCTCCTACAATGAGCAGTTCTTC
>TRBJ2-5|-|-|TRBV5-1
CASSPTKGETQYF
TGCGCCAGCAGCCCGACGAAGGGAGAGACCCAGTACTTC
>TRBJ1-4|-|-|TRBV7-9
CASSLFRGDKSEKLFF
TGTGCCAGCAGCTTATTTCGAGGGGACAAGAGTGAAAAACTGTTTTTT
>TRBJ2-5|-|-|TRBV7-9
CASSLDGGLQETQYF
TGTGCCAGCAGCTTAGATGGGGGTCTGCAAGAGACCCAGTACTTC
>TRBJ2-5|-|TRBD2|TRBV11-2
CASSLDGSGTETQYF
TGTGCCAGCAGCTTAGACGGTAGCGGGACAGAGACCCAGTACTTC
>TRBJ2-3|-|TRBD2|TRBV7-2
CASSLVRAGGLQYF
TGTGCCAGCAGCTTAGTTAGGGCGGGAGGCCTGCAGTATTTT
>TRBJ2-7|-|TRBD2|TRBV25-1
CASPLLAGKYEQYF
TGTGCCAGTCCTCTCCTAGCGGGGAAATACGAGCAGTACTTC
>TRBJ1-2|few|TRBD1|TRBV4-1
CASSPGQGATVRGYTF
TGCGCCAGCAGCCCGGGACAGGGGGCGACAGTTCGGGGCTACACCTTC
>TRBJ2-5|many|TRBD2|TRBV30
CAWKTVRLAAKETQYF
TGTGCCTGGAAGACGGTTCGCCTAGCGGCCAAAGAGACCCAGTACTTC
>TRBJ2-3|-|TRBD1|TRBV7-9
CASSLSRGDTQYF
TGTGCCAGCAGCTTATCCAGGGGGGATACGCAGTATTTT
>TRBJ1-4|-|-|TRBV7-2
CASSDRGAANEKLFF
TGTGCCAGCAGCGATAGGGGGGCTGCTAATGAAAAACTGTTTTTT
>TRBJ1-2|-|-|TRBV10-2
CASSDPNRSTRGYTF
TGCGCCAGCAGTGACCCGAACAGGAGCACTAGGGGCTACACCTTC
>TRBJ1-2|-|TRBD1|TRBV5-4
CASSSTLYNRGRRYGYTF
TGTGCCAGCAGCTCGACGCTTTACAACAGGGGGCGTAGGTATGGCTACACCTTC
>TRBJ2-3|few|-|TRBV27
CASSPRGTVHLITSTDTQYF
TGTGCCAGCAGCCCTAGGGGTACAGTACATTTAATAACTAGCACAGATACGCAGTATTTT
>TRBJ2-1|-|-|TRBV28
CASSRSGGQSYNEQFF
TGTGCCAGCAGTCGATCTGGGGGCCAGTCATACAATGAGCAGTTCTTC
>TRBJ2-6|-|-|TRBV5-7
CASSLWSSGANVLTF
TGTGCCAGCAGCTTGTGGAGCTCTGGGGCCAACGTCCTGACTTTC
>TRBJ1-1|-|-|TRBV7-9
CASSLALGNTEAFF
TGTGCCAGCAGCTTAGCGCTAGGGAACACTGAAGCTTTCTTT
>TRBJ1-1|-|-|TRBV5-1
CASSLAGGQTNTEAFF
TGCGCCAGCAGCTTGGCCGGGGGGCAGACGAACACTGAAGCTTTCTTT
>TRBJ2-1|many|TRBD2|TRBV2
CASRTLKREYGDEQFF
TGTGCCAGCAGGACGCTAAAGCGGGAGTATGGAGATGAGCAGTTCTTC
>TRBJ2-2|once|TRBD2|TRBV7-8
CASSFGLVAGTGELFF
TGTGCCAGCAGCTTTGGACTAGTAGCGGGCACCGGGGAGCTGTTTTTT
>TRBJ2-5|-|TRBD2|TRBV5-1
CASLETSGGETQYF
TGCGCCAGCCTTGAGACTAGCGGTGGAGAGACCCAGTACTTC
>TRBJ2-6|-|TRBD1|TRBV28
CASSLPQGYGANVLTF
TGTGCCAGCAGTTTACCACAGGGGTATGGGGCCAACGTCCTGACTTTC
>TRBJ2-5|once|TRBD2|TRBV10-2
CASRISSGDQETQYF
TGCGCCAGCAGAATCTCTAGCGGGGACCAAGAGACCCAGTACTTC
>TRBJ1-4|-|TRBD1|TRBV15
CATRAGGEKLFF
TGTGCCACCAGGGCAGGGGGGGAAAAACTGTTTTTT
>TRBJ2-2|-|-|TRBV6-1
CASSGDFFNTGELFF
TGTGCCAGCAGTGGGGACTTTTTTAACACCGGGGAGCTGTTTTTT
>TRBJ1-3|once|-|TRBV30
CAWSGTGFSSGNTIYF
TGTGCCTGGAGTGGCACAGGGTTTAGCTCTGGAAACACCATATATTTT
>TRBJ1-2|-|-|TRBV4-3
CASSQDRRTVRGYTF
TGCGCCAGCAGCCAAGATAGGAGGACAGTGAGGGGCTACACCTTC
>TRBJ1-4|-|TRBD1|TRBV7-2
CASSQQGAGEKLFF
TGTGCCAGCAGCCAACAGGGGGCTGGGGAAAAACTGTTTTTT
>TRBJ1-6|many|-|TRBV2
CASVLTRGSENSPLHF
TGTGCCAGCGTACTCACCCGGGGCAGTGAGAATTCACCCCTCCACTTT
>TRBJ2-3|-|-|TRBV28
CASSQGGGQPTDTQYF
TGTGCCAGCAGCCAGGGGGGGGGACAGCCCACAGATACGCAGTATTTT
>TRBJ2-7|once|-|TRBV6-5
CASSLTASYEQYF
TGTGCCAGCAGTTTGACAGCATCCTACGAGCAGTACTTC
>TRBJ2-1|-|-|TRBV30
CAWSRVGRNNEQFF
TGTGCCTGGAGTCGGGTTGGCAGAAACAATGAGCAGTTCTTC
>TRBJ2-1|-|-|TRBV29-1
CSVARRLGDNEQFF
TGCAGCGTTGCCCGAAGACTAGGGGACAATGAGCAGTTCTTC
>TRBJ2-7|-|-|TRBV18
CASSPGSVSYEQYF
TGTGCCAGCTCACCCGGTAGCGTTTCCTACGAGCAGTACTTC
>TRBJ2-7|-|-|TRBV6-5
CASSYSGRGFYEQYF
TGTGCCAGCAGTTACTCGGGAAGGGGATTCTACGAGCAGTACTTC
>TRBJ2-3|-|-|TRBV29-1
CSVARDTDTQYF
TGCAGCGTTGCCCGAGACACAGATACGCAGTATTTT
>TRBJ1-6|many|-|TRBV2
CASSVEGSPLHF
TGTGCCAGCAGTGTTGAGGGTTCACCCCTCCACTTT
>TRBJ1-1|many|-|TRBV7-2
CASSDQGLGAFF
TGTGCCAGCAGCGATCAGGGACTCGGAGCTTTCTTT
>TRBJ2-2|-|-|TRBV28
CASSRVVGTGELFF
TGTGCCAGCAGCAGGGTTGTCGGCACCGGGGAGCTGTTTTTT
>TRBJ2-3|-|TRBD1|TRBV6-5
CASSPSGTGADTQYF
TGTGCCAGCAGTCCCTCAGGGACAGGGGCCGATACGCAGTATTTT
>TRBJ2-7|few|TRBD2|TRBV5-1
CASKTYSGRGGDEQYF
TGCGCCAGCAAAACTTATAGCGGGAGGGGGGGCGACGAGCAGTACTTC
>TRBJ2-1|-|-|TRBV11-2
CASSLGGDSYNEQFF
TGTGCCAGCAGCTTAGGAGGGGACTCCTACAATGAGCAGTTCTTC
>TRBJ2-1|-|-|TRBV9
CASSVVGSHNEQFF
TGTGCCAGCAGCGTGGTCGGAAGCCACAATGAGCAGTTCTTC
>TRBJ2-1|-|-|TRBV15
CATSRDLGGGGGQFF
TGTGCCACCAGCAGAGATCTGGGAGGGGGCGGAGGGCAGTTCTTC
>TRBJ2-7|-|TRBD2|TRBV5-5
CASSWAIAGDYEQYF
TGTGCCAGCAGCTGGGCTATTGCGGGAGACTACGAGCAGTACTTC
>TRBJ2-3|few|TRBD2|TRBV4-2
CASSLRIGLAGEGGADTQYF
TGTGCCAGCAGCCTTAGGATAGGACTAGCGGGAGAGGGGGGGGCAGATACGCAGTATTTT
>TRBJ2-3|-|TRBD1|TRBV28
CASLGQGGTQYF
TGTGCCAGCCTTGGACAGGGGGGTACGCAGTATTTT
>TRBJ2-3|-|TRBD2|TRBV27
CASSLLAGGGTDTQYF
TGTGCCAGCAGTTTGTTGGCGGGAGGAGGCACAGATACGCAGTATTTT
>TRBJ2-3|-|-|TRBV7-3
CASSLQGGGTDTQYF
TGTGCCAGCAGCTTACAGGGAGGAGGCACAGATACGCAGTATTTT
>TRBJ2-1|-|-|TRBV7-7
CASSLAPSPGFNEQFF
TGTGCTAGCAGCTTAGCTCCGAGCCCGGGCTTCAATGAGCAGTTCTTC
>TRBJ2-2|few|TRBD1|TRBV25-1
CASSPTTGADGELFF
TGTGCCAGCAGTCCAACGACAGGGGCGGACGGGGAGCTGTTTTTT
>TRBJ1-2|-|-|TRBV5-6
CANGLKAGYGYTF
TGTGCCAACGGCTTGAAGGCAGGCTATGGCTACACCTTC